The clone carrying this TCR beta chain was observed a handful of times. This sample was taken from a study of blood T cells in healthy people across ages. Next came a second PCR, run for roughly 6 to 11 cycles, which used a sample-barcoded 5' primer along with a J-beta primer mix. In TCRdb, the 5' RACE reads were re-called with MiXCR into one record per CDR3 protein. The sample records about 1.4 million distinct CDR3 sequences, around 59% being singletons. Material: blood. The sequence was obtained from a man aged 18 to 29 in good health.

The CDR3 DNA reads as TGTGCCAGCAGCCCCACAGCGGGAGGAACCAACAATGAGCAGTTCTTC. Residues: CASSPTAGGTNNEQFF. This chain joins TRBV7-2 and TRBJ2-1; 9 positions match TRBD2. The length of the CDR3 is 16 residues. V lost 5 bases and J lost 5; bases outside the gene matches: 10. Germline CDR1 is SGHTA and CDR2 is FQGNSA.